The TCR beta chain under discussion was sequenced for a study of cytomegalovirus exposure and HLA in healthy donors. CDR1 is SGHTS and CDR2 is YDEGEE in the germline V gene. V was clipped by 6 bases and J by 6 bases; unmatched bases: 8. The CDR3 runs to 14 residues. PCR amplification relied on 60 Vbeta primers (plus 13 Jbeta primers). Generated by immunoSEQ multiplex PCR, the TCRdb table keeps only in-frame clones and is missing some. Of some 140,000 clones detected, about 74% appear once; the ten largest clones hold around 3.1%. This receptor was taken from a man in his forties in good health and CMV-seronegative. Sequences were obtained from PBMCs. The chain combines TRBV5-8 with TRBJ2-3; 9 bases match TRBD1. DNA of the CDR3: TGTGCCAGCACCCCGGGACAGGGTTGGGATACGCAGTATTTT. Its protein is CASTPGQGWDTQYF.